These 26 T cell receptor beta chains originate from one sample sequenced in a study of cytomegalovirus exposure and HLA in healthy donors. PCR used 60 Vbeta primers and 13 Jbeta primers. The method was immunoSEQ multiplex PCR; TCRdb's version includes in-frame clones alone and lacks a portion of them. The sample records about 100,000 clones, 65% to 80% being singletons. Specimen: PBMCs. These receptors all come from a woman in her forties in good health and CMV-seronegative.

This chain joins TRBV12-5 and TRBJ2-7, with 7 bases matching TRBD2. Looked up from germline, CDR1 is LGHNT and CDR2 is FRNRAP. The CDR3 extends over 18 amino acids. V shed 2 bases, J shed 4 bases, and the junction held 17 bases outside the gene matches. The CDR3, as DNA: TGTGCTAGTGGTTTGCCACTATCTGAAGCGGGATCTGCGTACGAGCAGTACTTC. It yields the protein CASGLPLSEAGSAYEQYF.

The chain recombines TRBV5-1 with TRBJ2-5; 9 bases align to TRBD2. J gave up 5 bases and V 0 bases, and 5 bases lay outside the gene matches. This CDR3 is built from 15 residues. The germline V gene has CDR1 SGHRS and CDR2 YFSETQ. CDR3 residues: CASSLEGGRVETQYF. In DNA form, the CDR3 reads TGCGCCAGCAGCTTGGAAGGCGGGAGGGTTGAGACCCAGTACTTC. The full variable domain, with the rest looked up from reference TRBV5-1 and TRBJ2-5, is KAGVTQTPRYLIKTRGQQVTLSCSPISGHRSVSWYQQTPGQGLQFLFEYFSETQRNKGNFPGRFSGRQFSNSRSEMNVSTLELGDSALYLCASSLEGGRVETQYFGPGTRLLVL.

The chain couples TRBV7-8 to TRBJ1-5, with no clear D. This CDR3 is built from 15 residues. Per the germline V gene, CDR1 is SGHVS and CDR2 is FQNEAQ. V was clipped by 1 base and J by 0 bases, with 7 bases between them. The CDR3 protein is CASSLVSVSNQPQHF. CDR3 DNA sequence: TGTGCCAGCAGCTTAGTCTCCGTTAGCAATCAGCCCCAGCATTTT.

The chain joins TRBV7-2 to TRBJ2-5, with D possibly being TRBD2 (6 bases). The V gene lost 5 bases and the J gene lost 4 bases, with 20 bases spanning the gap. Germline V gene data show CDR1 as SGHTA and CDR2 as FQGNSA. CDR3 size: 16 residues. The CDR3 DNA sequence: TGTGCCAGCAGCCTTAGGGGAGGCAGGAGGGTAGAGACCCAGTACTTC. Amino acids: CASSLRGGRRVETQYF.

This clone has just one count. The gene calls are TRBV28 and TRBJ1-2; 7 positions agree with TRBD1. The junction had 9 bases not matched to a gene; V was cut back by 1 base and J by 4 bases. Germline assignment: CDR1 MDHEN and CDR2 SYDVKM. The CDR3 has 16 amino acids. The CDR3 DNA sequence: TGTGCCAGCAGTTTATCCCTATTGGGACAGACCTATGGCTACACCTTC. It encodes CASSLSLLGQTYGYTF.

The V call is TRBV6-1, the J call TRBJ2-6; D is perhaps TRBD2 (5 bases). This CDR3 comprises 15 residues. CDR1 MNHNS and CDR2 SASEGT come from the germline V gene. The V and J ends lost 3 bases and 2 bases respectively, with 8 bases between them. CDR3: CASSDGGAGANVLTF. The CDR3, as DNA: TGTGCCAGCAGTGATGGAGGCGCTGGGGCCAACGTCCTGACTTTC.

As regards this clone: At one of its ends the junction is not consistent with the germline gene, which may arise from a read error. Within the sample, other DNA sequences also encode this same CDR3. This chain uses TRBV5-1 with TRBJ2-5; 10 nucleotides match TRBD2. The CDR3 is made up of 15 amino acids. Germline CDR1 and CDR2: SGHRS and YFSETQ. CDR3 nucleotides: TGCGCCAGCAGTTTGGAAGCGGGGGGGAGAGAGACCCAGTACTTC. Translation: CASSLEAGGRETQYF.

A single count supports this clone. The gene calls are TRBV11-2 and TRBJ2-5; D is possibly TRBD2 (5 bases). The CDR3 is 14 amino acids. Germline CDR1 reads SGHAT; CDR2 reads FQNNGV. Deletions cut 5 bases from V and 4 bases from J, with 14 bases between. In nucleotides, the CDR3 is TGTGCCAGCAGCCGAACTGGACTGGGAGAGACCCAGTACTTC. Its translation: CASSRTGLGETQYF.

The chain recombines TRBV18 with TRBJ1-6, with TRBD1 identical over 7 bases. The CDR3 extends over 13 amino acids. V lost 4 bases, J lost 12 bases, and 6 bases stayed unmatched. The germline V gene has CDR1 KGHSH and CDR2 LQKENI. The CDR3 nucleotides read TGTGCCAGCTCACTATCAGGGGGAGGACCCCTCCACTTT. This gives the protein CASSLSGGGPLHF.

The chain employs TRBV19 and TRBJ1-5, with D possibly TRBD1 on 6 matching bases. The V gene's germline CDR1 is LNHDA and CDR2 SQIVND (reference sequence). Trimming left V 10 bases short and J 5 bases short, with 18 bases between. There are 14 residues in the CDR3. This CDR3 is CATTARGADQPQHF. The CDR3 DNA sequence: TGTGCCACCACGGCACGGGGGGCTGATCAGCCCCAGCATTTT.

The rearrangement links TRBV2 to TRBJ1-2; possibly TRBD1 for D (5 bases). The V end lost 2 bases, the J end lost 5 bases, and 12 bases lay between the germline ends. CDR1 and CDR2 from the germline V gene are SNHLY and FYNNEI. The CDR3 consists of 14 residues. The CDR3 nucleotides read TGTGCCAGCAGTGAAACGGGGGGGGTTTATGGCTACACCTTC. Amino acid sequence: CASSETGGVYGYTF. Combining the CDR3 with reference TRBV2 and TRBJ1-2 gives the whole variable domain EPEVTQTPSHQVTQMGQEVILRCVPISNHLYFYWYRQILGQKVEFLVSFYNNEISEKSEIFDDQFSVERPDGSNFTLKIRSTKLEDSAMYFCASSETGGVYGYTFGSGTRLTVV.

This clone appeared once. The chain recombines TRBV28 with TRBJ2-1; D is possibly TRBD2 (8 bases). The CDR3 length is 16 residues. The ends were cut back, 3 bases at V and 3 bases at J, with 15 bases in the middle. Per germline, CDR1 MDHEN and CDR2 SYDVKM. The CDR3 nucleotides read TGTGCCAGCAGTTTTTTTAGCGGGACAGTCTACAATGAGCAGTTCTTC. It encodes CASSFFSGTVYNEQFF.

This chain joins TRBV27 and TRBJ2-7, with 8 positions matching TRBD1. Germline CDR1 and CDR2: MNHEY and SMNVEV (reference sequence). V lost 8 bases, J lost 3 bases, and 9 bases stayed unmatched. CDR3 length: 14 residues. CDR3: CASSAAQGVYEQYF. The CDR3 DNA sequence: TGTGCCAGCTCGGCGGCACAGGGGGTCTACGAGCAGTACTTC.

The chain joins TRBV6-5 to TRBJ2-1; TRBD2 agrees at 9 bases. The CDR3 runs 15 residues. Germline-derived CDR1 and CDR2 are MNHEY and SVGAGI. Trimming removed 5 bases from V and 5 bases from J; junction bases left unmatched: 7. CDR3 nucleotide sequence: TGTGCCAGCAGTGGGTGGCGGGAGGGCGACAATGAGCAGTTCTTC. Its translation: CASSGWREGDNEQFF.

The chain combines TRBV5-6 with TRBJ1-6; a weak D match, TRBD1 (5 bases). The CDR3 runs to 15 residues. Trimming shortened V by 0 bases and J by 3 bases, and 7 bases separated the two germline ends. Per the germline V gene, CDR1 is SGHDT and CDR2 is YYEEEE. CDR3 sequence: CASSLGGVYNSPLHF. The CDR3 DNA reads TGTGCCAGCAGCTTGGGGGGGGTCTATAATTCACCCCTCCACTTT.

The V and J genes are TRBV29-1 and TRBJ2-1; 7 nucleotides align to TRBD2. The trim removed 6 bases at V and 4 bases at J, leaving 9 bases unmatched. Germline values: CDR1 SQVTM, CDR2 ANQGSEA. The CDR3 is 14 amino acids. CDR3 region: CSVLLAILYNEQFF. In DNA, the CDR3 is TGCAGCGTACTACTAGCGATACTTTACAATGAGCAGTTCTTC.

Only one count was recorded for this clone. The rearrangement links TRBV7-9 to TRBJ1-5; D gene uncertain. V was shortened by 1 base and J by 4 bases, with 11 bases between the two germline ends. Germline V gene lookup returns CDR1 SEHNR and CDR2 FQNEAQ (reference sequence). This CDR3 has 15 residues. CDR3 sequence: CASSLGGGINQPQHF. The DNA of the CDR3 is TGTGCCAGCAGCTTAGGTGGAGGGATTAATCAGCCCCAGCATTTT.

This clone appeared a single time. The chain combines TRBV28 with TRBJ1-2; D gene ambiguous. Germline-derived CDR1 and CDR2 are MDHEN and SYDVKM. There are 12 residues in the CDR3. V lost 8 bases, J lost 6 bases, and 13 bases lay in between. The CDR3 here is CASGRERDGYTF. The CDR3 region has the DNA TGTGCCAGCGGCCGGGAGAGGGATGGCTACACCTTC.

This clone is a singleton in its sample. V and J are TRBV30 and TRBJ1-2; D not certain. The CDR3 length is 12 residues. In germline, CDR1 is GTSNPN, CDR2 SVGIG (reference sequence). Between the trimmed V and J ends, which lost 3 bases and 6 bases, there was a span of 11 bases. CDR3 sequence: CAWSGPRDGYTF. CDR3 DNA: TGTGCCTGGAGCGGTCCGAGAGATGGCTACACCTTC. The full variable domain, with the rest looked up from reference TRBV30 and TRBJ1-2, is SQTIHQWPATLVQPVGSPLSLECTVEGTSNPNLYWYRQAAGRGLQLLFYSVGIGQISSEVPQNLSASRPQDRQFILSSKKLLLSDSGFYLCAWSGPRDGYTFGSGTRLTVV.

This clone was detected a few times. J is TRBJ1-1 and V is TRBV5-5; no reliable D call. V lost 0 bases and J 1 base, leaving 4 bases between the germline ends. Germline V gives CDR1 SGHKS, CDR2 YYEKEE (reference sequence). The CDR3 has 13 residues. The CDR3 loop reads CASSLAGNTEAFF. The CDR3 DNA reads TGTGCCAGCAGCTTGGCAGGGAACACTGAAGCTTTCTTT. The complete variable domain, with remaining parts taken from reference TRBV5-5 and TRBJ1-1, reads DAGVTQSPTHLIKTRGQQVTLRCSPISGHKSVSWYQQVLGQGPQFIFQYYEKEERGRGNFPDRFSARQFPNYSSELNVNALLLGDSALYLCASSLAGNTEAFFGQGTRLTVV.

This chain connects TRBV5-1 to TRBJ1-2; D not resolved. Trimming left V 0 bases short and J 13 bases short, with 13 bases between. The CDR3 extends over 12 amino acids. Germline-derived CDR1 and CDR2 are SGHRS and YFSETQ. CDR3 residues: CASSLDGESGTF. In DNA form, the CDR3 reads TGCGCCAGCAGCTTGGACGGGGAAAGCGGCACCTTC.

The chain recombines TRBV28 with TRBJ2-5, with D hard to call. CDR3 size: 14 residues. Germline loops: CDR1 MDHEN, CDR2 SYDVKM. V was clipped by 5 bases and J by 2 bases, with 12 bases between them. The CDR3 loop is CASSPSFSQETQYF. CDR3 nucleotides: TGTGCCAGCAGTCCCTCATTTAGTCAAGAGACCCAGTACTTC. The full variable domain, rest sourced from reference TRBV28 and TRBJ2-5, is DVKVTQSSRYLVKRTGEKVFLECVQDMDHENMFWYRQDPGLGLRLIYFSYDVKMKEKGDIPEGYSVSREKKERFSLILESASTNQTSMYLCASSPSFSQETQYFGPGTRLLVL.

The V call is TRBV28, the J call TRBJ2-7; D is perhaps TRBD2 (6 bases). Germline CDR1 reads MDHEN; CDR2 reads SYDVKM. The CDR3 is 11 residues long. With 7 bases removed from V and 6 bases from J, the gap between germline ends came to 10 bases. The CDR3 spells CASTTAGEQYF. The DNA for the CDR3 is TGTGCCAGCACTACAGCGGGCGAGCAGTACTTC. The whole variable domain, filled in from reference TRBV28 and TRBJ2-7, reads DVKVTQSSRYLVKRTGEKVFLECVQDMDHENMFWYRQDPGLGLRLIYFSYDVKMKEKGDIPEGYSVSREKKERFSLILESASTNQTSMYLCASTTAGEQYFGPGTRLTVT.

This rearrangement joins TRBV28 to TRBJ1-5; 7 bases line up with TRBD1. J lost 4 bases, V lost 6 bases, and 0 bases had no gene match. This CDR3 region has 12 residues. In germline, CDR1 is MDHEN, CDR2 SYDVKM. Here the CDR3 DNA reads TGTGCCAGCAGGGGACAGAATCAGCCCCAGCATTTT. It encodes CASRGQNQPQHF.

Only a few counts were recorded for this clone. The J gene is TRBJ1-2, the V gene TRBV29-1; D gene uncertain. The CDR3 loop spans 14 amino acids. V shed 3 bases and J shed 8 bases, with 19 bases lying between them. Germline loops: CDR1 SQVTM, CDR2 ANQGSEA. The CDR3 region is CSVDVGEGMTGYTF. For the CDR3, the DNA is TGCAGCGTTGACGTCGGGGAAGGGATGACCGGCTACACCTTC. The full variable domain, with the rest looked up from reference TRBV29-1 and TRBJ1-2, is SAVISQKPSRDICQRGTSLTIQCQVDSQVTMMFWYRQQPGQSLTLIATANQGSEATYESGFVIDKFPISRPNLTFSTLTVSNMSPEDSSIYLCSVDVGEGMTGYTFGSGTRLTVV.

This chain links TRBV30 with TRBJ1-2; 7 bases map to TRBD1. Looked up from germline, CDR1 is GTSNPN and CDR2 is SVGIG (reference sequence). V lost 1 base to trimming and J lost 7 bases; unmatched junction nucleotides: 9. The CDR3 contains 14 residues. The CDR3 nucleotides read TGTGCCTGGAGTGCGGGACAGTGGAAGGGTGGCTACACCTTC. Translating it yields CAWSAGQWKGGYTF.